The following is a T cell receptor (beta chain) sequence with its context. Antigen: not known. This sample was included in a study of a mutant IDH1 vaccine in newly diagnosed glioma. On the study more broadly: The start of vaccination came 4-6 weeks after radiotherapy alone, or with temozolomide cycles. It was radiotherapy, temozolomide, or both that patients received previously, with most receiving both.

Method: immunoSEQ multiplex PCR; TCRdb's copy keeps in-frame clones and lacks some. This table has over 65,000 clones, almost 85% appearing once. Germline CDR1 and CDR2: SGDLS and YYNGEE. V trimming: 0 bases; J trimming: 4 bases; junction bases outside the gene matches: 7. CDR3 length: 17 residues. The time point: week 35, safety follow-up. Vaccine doses each comprised 300 ug of mutant IDH1 20-mer peptide, with topical imiquimod. This specimen consisted of PBMCs, obtained from a glioma patient whose treatment included an IDH1 peptide vaccine. V usage is TRBV9 and J usage is TRBJ1-2, with 12 positions matching TRBD1. The clonotype was recovered from a man aged 18-30 years with glioma. The CDR3 nucleotides are TGTGCCAGCAGCGTAGGGGACAGGGGGCGTCCCGGCTATGGCTACACCTTC. Translated, it gives CASSVGDRGRPGYGYTF.